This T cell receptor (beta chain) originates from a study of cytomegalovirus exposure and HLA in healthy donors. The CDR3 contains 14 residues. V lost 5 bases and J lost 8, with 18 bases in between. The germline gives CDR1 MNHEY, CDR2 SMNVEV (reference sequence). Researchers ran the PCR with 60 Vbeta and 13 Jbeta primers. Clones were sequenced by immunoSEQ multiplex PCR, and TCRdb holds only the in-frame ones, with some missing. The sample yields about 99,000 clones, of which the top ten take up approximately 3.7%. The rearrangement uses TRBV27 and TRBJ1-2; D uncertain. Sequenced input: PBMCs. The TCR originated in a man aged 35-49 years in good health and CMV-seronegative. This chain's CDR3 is CASSPPGQRRGYTF. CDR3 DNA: TGTGCCAGCAGTCCCCCAGGCCAACGTAGGGGCTACACCTTC.